This is a list of T cell receptor beta chains from one sample in a study of T cell responses to AZD1222 COVID-19 vaccine. The table came from immunoSEQ multiplex PCR; TCRdb's copy has only in-frame clones and leaves some out. Here the sample spans 200,000 or so clones, around 89% being singletons. The sequencing used peripheral blood, collected on day 0 of AZD1222 vaccination. The receptor source for this set is an adult in good health. Both conserved end residues are part of each CDR3. D genes are given only for firm matches. The size of a clone is reported for some rows only, either as once, few or many, or as a class for expanded clones.

TRBV30,TRBJ1-1,NA,NA,TGTGCCTGGACAGCCCTTGTGAACACTGAAGCTTTCTTT,CAWTALVNTEAFF
TRBV27,TRBJ2-1,TRBD2,NA,TGTGCCAGCAGTTTATGGGCTAGCGGGGGGGAGCAGTTCTTC,CASSLWASGGEQFF
TRBV6-5,TRBJ1-3,NA,NA,TGTGCCAGCACGAGGGGGGCCGAAGCTGGAAACACCATATATTTT,CASTRGAEAGNTIYF
TRBV2,TRBJ1-2,TRBD1,few,TGTGCCAGCAGTGAAGAGGGGGCCGTATCTAACTATGGCTACACCTTC,CASSEEGAVSNYGYTF
TRBV29-1,TRBJ1-5,TRBD1,NA,TGCAGCGTTGACACGGGACAGGGGAGGCCCCAGCATTTT,CSVDTGQGRPQHF
TRBV9,TRBJ1-3,NA,NA,TGTGCCAGCAGCGTAGAGGGGCCGTACTCTGGAAACACCATATATTTT,CASSVEGPYSGNTIYF
TRBV18,TRBJ2-5,NA,NA,TGTGCCAGCTCACCTTTCCCAACGGGAGAAGAGTACTTC,CASSPFPTGEEYF
TRBV6-2/TRBV6-3,TRBJ2-7,NA,NA,TGTGCCAGCAGTTACACGGGGGCGAGCTCCTACGAGCAGTACTTC,CASSYTGASSYEQYF
TRBV7-9,TRBJ1-2,NA,NA,TGTGCCAGCAGCACAGCCGGGACCTTCTATGGCTACACCTTC,CASSTAGTFYGYTF
TRBV6-2/TRBV6-3,TRBJ1-2,NA,NA,TGTGCCAGCAGTTACGGGACTCGGAATTTGCGTGGTGGCTACACCTTC,CASSYGTRNLRGGYTF
TRBV18,TRBJ1-2,TRBD1,NA,TGTGCCAGCTCACCTCAGGGGGCCAATGGCTACACCTTC,CASSPQGANGYTF
TRBV5-5,TRBJ2-7,NA,NA,TGTGCCAGCAGTTTTGACAGCCCGAGGAACGAGCAGTACTTC,CASSFDSPRNEQYF
TRBV10-3,TRBJ2-7,NA,NA,TGTGCCATCAGGGGGGACACTTCCTACGAGCAGTACTTC,CAIRGDTSYEQYF
TRBV30,TRBJ2-5,TRBD1,NA,TGTGCCTGGAGTAAGGACAGGGGGCGCTGGGAGACCCAGTACTTC,CAWSKDRGRWETQYF
TRBV9,TRBJ1-5,NA,NA,TGTGCCAGCAGCGCCGACACAGGTATGGGCAATCAGCCCCAGCATTTT,CASSADTGMGNQPQHF
TRBV5-5,TRBJ1-5,TRBD1,NA,TGTGCCAGCAGCTTCGGACAGGAAAATCAGCCCCAGCATTTT,CASSFGQENQPQHF
TRBV4-2,TRBJ1-2,NA,NA,TGTGCCAGCAGCCAAGCGAGGGGTATCACCTTC,CASSQARGITF
TRBV28,TRBJ1-1,TRBD1,NA,TGTGCCAGCAGCGCAGGGGGAGGAACTGAAGCTTTCTTT,CASSAGGGTEAFF
TRBV5-4,TRBJ1-6,TRBD1,few,TGTGCCAGCAGCGTAGCCGGGACAGGGTATTCACCCCTCCACTTT,CASSVAGTGYSPLHF
TRBV5-1,TRBJ1-5,NA,NA,TGCGCCAGCAGCTTGAGGTCCCGGACGGAGTATAGCAATCAGCCCCAGCATTTT,CASSLRSRTEYSNQPQHF
TRBV27,TRBJ2-2,NA,NA,TGTGCCAGCAGTGGCCACAGGGTTAACACCGGGGAGCTGTTTTTT,CASSGHRVNTGELFF
TRBV5-6,TRBJ2-7,TRBD1,NA,TGTGCCAGCAGCTCACAGGGACAGAAGAGCTCCTACGAGCAGTACTTC,CASSSQGQKSSYEQYF
TRBV6-5,TRBJ2-7,TRBD1,NA,TGTGCCAGCGACCGGGACAGGGTCTACGAGCAGTACTTC,CASDRDRVYEQYF
TRBV7-9,TRBJ1-2,NA,NA,TGTGCCAGCAGCTTAGACTTACGACAGTTACATGGCTACACCTTC,CASSLDLRQLHGYTF
TRBV28,TRBJ2-7,TRBD1,NA,TGTGCCAGCCGGGACAGGTTAGTTTCGTCGACCTACGAGCAGTACTTC,CASRDRLVSSTYEQYF
TRBV6-6,TRBJ2-2,TRBD2,NA,TGTGCCAGCAGCGCCGCCGGGACTAGCGGCACCGGGGAGCTGTTTTTT,CASSAAGTSGTGELFF
TRBV5-1,TRBJ1-4,TRBD1,NA,TGCGCCAGCAGCGGGCGGACAGGGACCAATGAAAAACTGTTTTTT,CASSGRTGTNEKLFF
TRBV2,TRBJ2-3,NA,NA,TGTGCCAGCATGATTACTAGCACAGATACGCAGTATTTT,CASMITSTDTQYF
TRBV6-1,TRBJ1-2,NA,NA,TGTGCCAGCAGTGCTGCGGAGGCCCCCGTTCTAGAGTATGGCTACACCTTC,CASSAAEAPVLEYGYTF
TRBV7-2,TRBJ1-5,NA,NA,TGTGCCAGCAGCTTATTCTCCGGGTCGAGTCAGCCCCAGCATTTT,CASSLFSGSSQPQHF
TRBV7-7,TRBJ1-4,NA,NA,TGTGCTAGCAGCTTAGGTGTTAATGAAAAACTGTTTTTT,CASSLGVNEKLFF
TRBV21-1,TRBJ1-6,NA,NA,TGTGCCAGCGGCGTCAGGGCGTTTGGTAATTCACCCCTCCACTTT,CASGVRAFGNSPLHF
TRBV10-3,TRBJ1-5,NA,NA,TGTGCCATCAGTGAGACGACAGGAAAGGACAATCAGCCCCAGCATTTT,CAISETTGKDNQPQHF
TRBV7-6,TRBJ1-6,NA,NA,TGTGCCAGCAGCTTAAAGAGAGATTCACCCCTCCACTTT,CASSLKRDSPLHF
TRBV27,TRBJ1-2,NA,NA,TGTGCCAGCAGTCCCGCCCTCGGGGGGGGCTATGGCTACACCTTC,CASSPALGGGYGYTF
TRBV4-3,TRBJ2-1,TRBD2,NA,TGCGCCAGCAGCCTGGACCTGACTAGCGGATCCTACAATGAGCAGTTCTTC,CASSLDLTSGSYNEQFF
TRBV7-2,TRBJ2-7,TRBD1,NA,TGTGCCAGCAGCCTATTCGGACAGGGGGCCAAGCAGTACTTC,CASSLFGQGAKQYF
TRBV28,TRBJ2-7,NA,NA,TGTGCCAGCAGTTTCCTACTACCAAAGTCCTACGAGCAGTACTTC,CASSFLLPKSYEQYF
TRBV6-5,TRBJ2-3,NA,NA,TGTGCCAGCAGTTACTCTGGGGGCACAGATACGCAGTATTTT,CASSYSGGTDTQYF
TRBV5-1,TRBJ1-1,NA,NA,TGCGCCAGCAGCTTGGTAGGGGGAGATACTGAAGCTTTCTTT,CASSLVGGDTEAFF